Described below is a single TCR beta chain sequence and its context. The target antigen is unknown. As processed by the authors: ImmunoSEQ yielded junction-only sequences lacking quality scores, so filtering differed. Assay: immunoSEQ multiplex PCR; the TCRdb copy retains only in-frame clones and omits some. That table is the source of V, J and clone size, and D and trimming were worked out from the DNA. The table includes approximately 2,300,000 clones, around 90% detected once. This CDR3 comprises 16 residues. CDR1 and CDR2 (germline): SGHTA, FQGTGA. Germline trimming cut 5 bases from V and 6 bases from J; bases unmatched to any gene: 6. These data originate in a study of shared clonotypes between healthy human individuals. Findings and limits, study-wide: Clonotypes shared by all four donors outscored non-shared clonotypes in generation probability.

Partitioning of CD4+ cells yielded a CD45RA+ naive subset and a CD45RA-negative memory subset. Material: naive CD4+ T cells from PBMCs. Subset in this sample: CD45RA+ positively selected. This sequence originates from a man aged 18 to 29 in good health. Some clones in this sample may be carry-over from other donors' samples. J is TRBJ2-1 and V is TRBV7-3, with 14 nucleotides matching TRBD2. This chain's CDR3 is CASSLRLAGGPNEQFF. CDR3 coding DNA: TGTGCCAGCAGCCTTCGACTAGCGGGAGGGCCCAATGAGCAGTTCTTC.